The table lists the clone carrying this T cell receptor (beta chain) with a count of one. Produced via immunoSEQ multiplex PCR; TCRdb's table is partial and in-frame only. The repertoire holds around 320,000 clones, with around 86% as singletons. This sample was taken from a study of shared clonotypes between healthy human individuals. V lost 3 bases and J lost 2, with 14 bases in between. Germline V gene lookup returns CDR1 MNHNS and CDR2 SASEGT. The CDR3 spans 15 residues. The genes are TRBV6-1 and TRBJ2-7; D is perhaps TRBD2 (7 bases). Input material: memory CD8+ T cells sorted from blood. The subset denotes: CD45RO+ cells pooled with CCR7-negative TemRA cells. This receptor was obtained from a young man in good health. Here the CDR3 DNA reads TGTGCCAGCAGTGACAACCCGGGGGGCGCCTACGAGCAGTACTTC. It translates to CASSDNPGGAYEQYF.